In this sample, the clone carrying this T cell receptor (beta chain) turned up many times. The antigen is unknown. Germline CDR1 is DFQATT and CDR2 is SNEGSKA (reference sequence). V shed 1 base and J shed 1 base, with 13 bases lying between them. The CDR3 is made up of 15 amino acids. Stable hyperthyroidism meant no ophthalmopathy within 18 months of follow-up. Amplification of the TCR beta CDR3 regions used RNA transcripts (as template). Second-round multiplex PCR came after first-round RT-PCR with HTBI primers. TCRdb independently ran MiXCR on the multiplex PCR reads; one entry per CDR3 protein. The sample consists of about 370,000 distinct CDR3 sequences, roughly a sixth of them appearing once. This entry belongs to a study of Graves' ophthalmopathy and Graves' hyperthyroidism. Study-level findings and limits: The model flagged ophthalmopathy progression at approximately 66% sensitivity and 72.22% specificity.

The sequencing sample was made of peripheral blood. The clonotype comes from an adult woman with stable Graves' hyperthyroidism. J is TRBJ1-1 and V is TRBV20-1, with D maybe TRBD1 (6 bases). CDR3 amino acids: CSARAQQGANTEAFF. The DNA of the CDR3 is TGCAGTGCTAGAGCACAACAGGGCGCGAACACTGAAGCTTTCTTT.